This T cell receptor (beta chain) was obtained from a study of T cell changes during pregnancy in multiple sclerosis. Clones were read by immunoSEQ multiplex PCR, and TCRdb kept only the in-frame ones, dropping some. The data hold over 90,000 clones, with about nine tenths observed a single time. Trimming cost V 7 bases and J 3 bases, with 10 bases left between them. From germline, CDR1 is SGHRS and CDR2 YFSETQ. The CDR3 has 12 amino acids. The receptor was derived from a female donor in good health, enrolled as a control in a pregnancy study. The chain joins TRBV5-1 to TRBJ1-1, with D hard to call. Material: peripheral blood, obtained in the second trimester of pregnancy. The CDR3 is CASRSPHTEAFF. The DNA of the CDR3 is TGCGCCAGCCGGTCCCCCCACACTGAAGCTTTCTTT.